A single sample is the source of the 11 T cell receptor beta chains below, sequenced in a study of blood T cells in healthy people across ages. Next came a second PCR, run for about 7 to 12 cycles, which used a sample-barcoded 5' primer along with a J-beta primer mix. TCRdb re-analysed the 5' RACE reads in MiXCR, keeping a single row per CDR3 protein. Here the sample spans roughly 560,000 distinct CDR3 sequences, less than 25% being singletons. A further study also used this sample, focusing on T cells of mothers and their children.

Sequenced input: blood. The receptors were gathered from a boy aged 5-17 years in good health.

This chain joins TRBV2 and TRBJ2-6; weak D call: TRBD2 (5 bases). The CDR3 has 15 amino acids. Trimming left V 6 bases short and J 4 bases short, with 13 bases between. Germline V gene lookup returns CDR1 SNHLY and CDR2 FYNNEI. The CDR3 region is CASRTTRSGANVLTF. CDR3 sequence (DNA): TGTGCCAGCAGAACAACTAGGTCGGGGGCCAACGTCCTGACTTTC.

This clonotype has a handful of counts. V is TRBV7-2 and J is TRBJ1-3; D is undetermined. This CDR3 region has 16 residues. Germline V CDR1 and CDR2: SGHTA, FQGNSA. Trimming left V 1 base short and J 0 bases short, with 10 bases between. CDR3 in DNA: TGTGCCAGCAGCTTAGGTCCCATAAGCTCTGGAAACACCATATATTTT. It encodes CASSLGPISSGNTIYF. The variable domain in full, completed from reference TRBV7-2 and TRBJ1-3, reads GAGVSQSPSNKVTEKGKDVELRCDPISGHTALYWYRQSLGQGLEFLIYFQGNSAPDKSGLPSDRFSAERTGGSVSTLTIQRTQQEDSAVYLCASSLGPISSGNTIYFGEGSWLTVV.

This clonotype was found a few times. A much larger clone differs by one base, so this may be a read error. The chain carries TRBV19 and TRBJ2-2, with D perhaps being TRBD1 or TRBD2 (5 bases each). The CDR3 has 11 residues. The germline V gene has CDR1 LNHDA and CDR2 SQIVND (reference sequence). The CDR3 DNA sequence: TGTGCCAGTAGTATATTTGGGGGGCTGTTTTTT. This sequence encodes CASSIFGGLFF.

V and J are TRBV29-1 and TRBJ2-2; 12 positions match TRBD2. With V trimmed by 6 bases and J by 4 bases, 9 bases remained unmatched. CDR1 and CDR2 from the germline V gene are SQVTM and ANQGSEA. The CDR3 extends over 16 amino acids. CDR3 coding DNA: TGCAGCGTCGTACTAGCGGGGGGCTTCGGCACCGGGGAGCTGTTTTTT. This translates into CSVVLAGGFGTGELFF.

V usage is TRBV29-1 and J usage is TRBJ2-5; 8 bases match TRBD1. TRBJ2-7 matches the DNA end more closely, so the J call is doubtful. The CDR3 has 12 amino acids. Germline CDR1 SQVTM, CDR2 ANQGSEA. The CDR3 here is CSVRTGLDEQYF. CDR3 in DNA: TGCAGCGTCAGGACAGGGCTCGACGAGCAGTACTTC.

The V and J genes are TRBV27 and TRBJ2-7; D is ambiguous. The germline V and J ends were trimmed by 6 bases and 3 bases, with 15 bases remaining between them. Germline V gives CDR1 MNHEY, CDR2 SMNVEV (reference sequence). The CDR3 runs to 14 residues. The CDR3 is CASSYSGKGYEQYF. The CDR3 DNA follows: TGTGCCAGCAGCTACAGTGGCAAAGGCTACGAGCAGTACTTC.

The chain uses TRBV20-1 and TRBJ1-6, with D unresolved. V was trimmed by 3 bases and J by 10 bases, leaving 13 bases between them. CDR3 length: 13 residues. Per the germline V gene, CDR1 is DFQATT and CDR2 is SNEGSKA (reference sequence). The CDR3 loop is CSASGSPLSPLHF. CDR3 coding DNA: TGCAGTGCTAGCGGATCCCCGCTGTCACCCCTCCACTTT.

This clonotype was detected a few times. The rearrangement uses TRBV20-1 and TRBJ1-4; no firm D call. V lost 6 bases to trimming and J lost 5 bases, with 10 bases between them. The length of the CDR3 is 12 residues. CDR1 and CDR2 from the germline V gene are DFQATT and SNEGSKA (reference sequence). This CDR3 is CSAGRKNEKLFF. CDR3 bases: TGCAGTGCAGGGAGGAAAAATGAAAAACTGTTTTTT.

This chain joins TRBV7-9 and TRBJ2-7, with D uncertain. Per the germline V gene, CDR1 is SEHNR and CDR2 is FQNEAQ (reference sequence). This CDR3 is built from 12 residues. V lost 3 bases to trimming and J lost 4 bases, with 7 bases between them. CDR3 sequence: CASSLVKYEQYF. The CDR3 DNA reads as TGTGCCAGCAGCTTGGTTAAGTACGAGCAGTACTTC. Full variable domain (missing parts from reference TRBV7-9 and TRBJ2-7): DTGVSQNPRHKITKRGQNVTFRCDPISEHNRLYWYRQTLGQGPEFLTYFQNEAQLEKSRLLSDRFSAERPKGSFSTLEIQRTEQGDSAMYLCASSLVKYEQYFGPGTRLTVT.

The V gene is TRBV7-3, the J gene TRBJ2-3; D might be TRBD1 (6 bases). This CDR3 spans 15 amino acids. Deletions cut 5 bases from V and 3 bases from J, with 15 bases between. CDR1 is SGHTA and CDR2 is FQGTGA in the germline V gene. CDR3 sequence reads: CASSDQGFQTDTQYF. CDR3 nucleotides: TGTGCCAGCAGCGACCAGGGGTTCCAGACAGATACGCAGTATTTT. The full variable domain, rest sourced from reference TRBV7-3 and TRBJ2-3, is GAGVSQTPSNKVTEKGKYVELRCDPISGHTALYWYRQSLGQGPEFLIYFQGTGAADDSGLPNDRFFAVRPEGSVSTLKIQRTERGDSAVYLCASSDQGFQTDTQYFGPGTRLTVL.

This clonotype was counted once. J is TRBJ2-1 and V is TRBV28; tentatively, D is TRBD1 (5 bases). This CDR3 region has 15 residues. The V end lost 1 base, the J end lost 6 bases, and 13 bases lay between the germline ends. Germline V gene data show CDR1 as MDHEN and CDR2 as SYDVKM. CDR3 protein: CASSLLEPQGNEQFF. CDR3 in DNA: TGTGCCAGCAGTTTATTGGAACCCCAGGGCAATGAGCAGTTCTTC.